The 22 T cell receptor beta chains below were found in one sample sequenced in a study of blood T cell repertoires in COVID-19. TCRdb's table, derived via immunoSEQ multiplex PCR, lists solely in-frame clones and lacks some. The table includes about 220,000 clones, around three quarters detected once. Sequencing was carried out using peripheral blood. These receptors originate from a woman between 65 and 79 years old with acute or convalescent COVID-19.

The J gene is TRBJ2-6, the V gene TRBV6-4; the D is unclear. This CDR3 region has 14 residues. The germline gives CDR1 MRHNA, CDR2 SNTAGT. The V gene lost 4 bases and the J gene lost 2 bases, with 6 bases spanning the gap. The CDR3 sequence is CASSGSAGANVLTF. CDR3 bases: TGTGCCAGCAGTGGGAGTGCTGGGGCCAACGTCCTGACTTTC.

The chain has TRBV7-9 and TRBJ2-3; 7 nucleotides agree with TRBD1. CDR1 and CDR2 from the germline V gene are SEHNR and FQNEAQ (reference sequence). This CDR3 is 14 amino acids long. V shed 6 bases, J shed 6 bases, and the junction held 9 bases outside the gene matches. The chain's CDR3 is CASRLQTGMDTQYF. The CDR3 coding sequence is TGTGCCAGCAGACTTCAGACAGGGATGGATACGCAGTATTTT.

This clone has just a few counts. J is TRBJ2-5 and V is TRBV12-5, with D perhaps matching TRBD1 (6 bases). CDR3 size: 13 residues. Trimming left V 4 bases short and J 5 bases short, with 11 bases between. The V gene's germline CDR1 is LGHNT and CDR2 FRNRAP. CDR3 residues: CASGWAGVETQYF. CDR3 nucleotide sequence: TGTGCTAGTGGTTGGGCAGGGGTCGAGACCCAGTACTTC.

The J gene is TRBJ2-1, the V gene TRBV7-2; TRBD2 agrees at 9 bases. The ends lost 4 bases at V and 7 bases at J; junction bases unmatched: 11. The CDR3 totals 16 residues. CDR1 is SGHTA and CDR2 is FQGNSA in the germline V gene. The chain's CDR3 is CASSSMSGGYVNEQFF. The CDR3 coding sequence is TGTGCCAGCAGCTCGATGAGCGGGGGGTACGTGAATGAGCAGTTCTTC.

The rearrangement joins TRBV24-1 to TRBJ2-1; 9 bases agree with TRBD2. J gave up 12 bases and V 12 bases, and 17 bases lay outside the gene matches. Per the germline V gene, CDR1 is KGHDR and CDR2 is SFDVKD. The CDR3 covers 14 residues. Here the CDR3 DNA reads TGTGCCGCCGGACAGCGGGGGGTACATTCTGCGCAGTTCTTC. Its translation is CAAGQRGVHSAQFF.

This clone was picked up a small number of times. The chain uses TRBV25-1 and TRBJ1-6; D not resolved. Trimming removed 2 bases at V and 6 bases at J, with 8 bases between. This CDR3 contains 14 residues. Germline CDR1 MGHDK, CDR2 SYGVNS. The CDR3: CASSETRTNSPLHF. The CDR3 DNA follows: TGTGCCAGCAGTGAAACGCGTACTAATTCACCCCTCCACTTT. The whole variable domain, filled in from reference TRBV25-1 and TRBJ1-6, reads EADIYQTPRYLVIGTGKKITLECSQTMGHDKMYWYQQDPGMELHLIHYSYGVNSTEKGDLSSESTVSRIRTEHFPLTLESARPSHTSQYLCASSETRTNSPLHFGNGTRLTVT.

Only one count was recorded for this clone. This chain joins TRBV20-1 and TRBJ1-1, with TRBD1 matching over 10 bases. The V gene end was trimmed by 5 bases and the J gene end by 10 bases; junction bases not matched to a gene: 4. The germline V gene encodes CDR1 DFQATT and CDR2 SNEGSKA (reference sequence). The CDR3 is made up of 11 amino acids. The CDR3 DNA follows: TGCAGTGCTGAAGACAGGGGGCGAGCTTTCTTT. Its protein product is CSAEDRGRAFF.

In its sample, this clone was seen a few times. The same CDR3 also results from other DNA sequences found in this sample. The V and J genes are TRBV24-1 and TRBJ2-7, with TRBD1 matching over 9 bases. The CDR3 is 15 residues long. Trimming removed 3 bases from V and 6 bases from J; junction bases left unmatched: 8. The germline CDR1 and CDR2 sequences are KGHDR and SFDVKD. In DNA, the CDR3 is TGTGCCACCAGTGATCCTGGACAGGGGACTGGCGAGCAGTACTTC. Its translation: CATSDPGQGTGEQYF.

The rearrangement uses TRBV9 and TRBJ2-1, with D perhaps TRBD2 (6 bases). V lost 5 bases and J lost 7, with 25 bases in between. This CDR3 region has 17 residues. Germline values: CDR1 SGDLS, CDR2 YYNGEE. The CDR3 loop is CASSPSLGGESRNEQFF. The CDR3 DNA sequence: TGTGCCAGCAGTCCTTCCCTTGGCGGGGAGAGTAGGAATGAGCAGTTCTTC.

V is TRBV2 and J is TRBJ2-3; 8 nucleotides line up with TRBD2. The ends lost 7 bases at V and 7 bases at J; junction bases unmatched: 10. The CDR3 covers 14 residues. CDR1 is SNHLY, CDR2 FYNNEI, per germline. The DNA for the CDR3 is TGTGCCAGCATGGGGACTAGGGGTTTGAATACGCAGTATTTT. Encoded protein: CASMGTRGLNTQYF. The whole variable domain, filled in from reference TRBV2 and TRBJ2-3, reads EPEVTQTPSHQVTQMGQEVILRCVPISNHLYFYWYRQILGQKVEFLVSFYNNEISEKSEIFDDQFSVERPDGSNFTLKIRSTKLEDSAMYFCASMGTRGLNTQYFGPGTRLTVL.

The chain joins TRBV5-1 to TRBJ2-7, with TRBD1 identical over 9 bases. The CDR3 consists of 14 residues. Trimming cost V 2 bases and J 6 bases; bases outside gene matches: 6. Germline loops: CDR1 SGHRS, CDR2 YFSETQ. The CDR3 DNA follows: TGCGCCAGCAGCTTACAGGGGGCGGAGGGCGAGCAGTACGTC. Residues: CASSLQGAEGEQYV.

The chain is built from TRBV7-2 and TRBJ2-7; 16 positions match TRBD2. The V gene's germline CDR1 is SGHTA and CDR2 FQGNSA. The CDR3 has 16 amino acids. After removal of 3 bases from V and 4 bases from J, the junction contained 3 bases not matched to a gene. CDR3 DNA: TGTGCCAGCAGCTTCGGGACTAGCGGGGGGGCATACGAGCAGTACTTC. It translates to CASSFGTSGGAYEQYF.

The chain is built from TRBV2 and TRBJ1-2; D is possibly TRBD1 (6 bases). CDR1 is SNHLY and CDR2 is FYNNEI in the germline V gene. The CDR3 contains 11 residues. V lost 3 bases and J 8 bases, leaving 7 bases between the germline ends. Here the CDR3 reads CASSDQGGYTF. CDR3 DNA sequence: TGTGCCAGCAGTGACCAGGGGGGCTACACCTTC.

A remark on this clone: Distinct nucleotide sequences in the sample also encode this CDR3. This chain connects TRBV24-1 to TRBJ2-5; TRBD1 aligns across 7 bases. There are 14 residues in the CDR3. Germline assignment: CDR1 KGHDR and CDR2 SFDVKD. V lost 4 bases to trimming and J lost 5 bases; unmatched junction nucleotides: 6. CDR3 in amino acids: CATSDSGQKETQYF. CDR3 nucleotide sequence: TGTGCCACCAGTGACTCGGGACAGAAGGAGACCCAGTACTTC.

In this sample, this clone turned up once. This chain joins TRBV28 and TRBJ2-5; 7 bases fit TRBD1. V was pared by 8 bases and J by 3 bases, with 9 bases of the junction left unmatched. This CDR3 spans 14 amino acids. Looked up from germline, CDR1 is MDHEN and CDR2 is SYDVKM. The CDR3 here is CASGNRGLEETQYF. CDR3 bases: TGTGCCAGCGGTAACAGGGGCCTAGAAGAGACCCAGTACTTC.

The chain uses TRBV6-1 and TRBJ2-1; a weak D match, TRBD2 (6 bases). Germline lookup yields CDR1 MNHNS and CDR2 SASEGT. This CDR3 is 11 amino acids long. V was pared by 0 bases and J by 14 bases, with 8 bases between. For the CDR3, the DNA is TGTGCCAGCAGTGAAGCGACTAGTGAGTTCTTC. Translation: CASSEATSEFF.

With respect to this clone: The sample carries other DNA sequences with the same CDR3. This rearrangement joins TRBV5-1 to TRBJ2-3; 10 nucleotides align to TRBD2. The CDR3 totals 15 residues. Germline-derived CDR1 and CDR2 are SGHRS and YFSETQ. V was pared by 1 base and J by 3 bases, with 2 bases of the junction left unmatched. The chain's CDR3 is CASSLRTSGTDTQYF. The CDR3 DNA reads TGCGCCAGCAGCTTGAGGACTAGCGGAACAGATACGCAGTATTTT.

V usage is TRBV9 and J usage is TRBJ2-5, with 10 bases fitting TRBD2. Germline V lookup: CDR1 SGDLS, CDR2 YYNGEE. The CDR3 is made up of 15 amino acids. Trimming cost V 4 bases and J 4 bases; bases outside gene matches: 7. CDR3 loop: CASSRSGGASETQYF. DNA of the CDR3: TGTGCCAGCAGCCGAAGCGGGGGGGCTTCAGAGACCCAGTACTTC.

The chain combines TRBV2 with TRBJ2-3; 12 nucleotides match TRBD1. Per germline, CDR1 SNHLY and CDR2 FYNNEI. This CDR3 spans 15 amino acids. V dropped 6 bases and J dropped 1; count of bases not matched to a gene: 2. The CDR3 region has the DNA TGTGCCAGCAGAAGGGACAGGGGGCGCACAGATACGCAGTATTTT. Its translation: CASRRDRGRTDTQYF.

This clone was detected once. V is TRBV3-1 (or the pseudogene TRBV3-2) and J is TRBJ2-5, with 12 bases identical to TRBD2. In germline, CDR1 is LGHDT, CDR2 YNNKEL (reference sequence). With V trimmed by 0 bases and J by 5 bases, 7 bases remained unmatched. The CDR3 consists of 17 residues. CDR3: CASSQDGLAGWWETQYF. CDR3 nucleotide sequence: TGTGCCAGCAGCCAAGACGGACTAGCGGGGTGGTGGGAGACCCAGTACTTC.

The genes are TRBV2 and TRBJ2-2, with 9 bases that match TRBD2. Looked up from germline, CDR1 is SNHLY and CDR2 is FYNNEI. The CDR3 loop spans 13 amino acids. J lost 9 bases, V lost 6 bases, and 5 bases had no gene match. In DNA, the CDR3 is TGTGCCAGCAGAGAGGGACTAGCTAGGGAGCTGTTTTTT. Amino acids: CASREGLARELFF.

This clone was counted only a few times. The chain recombines TRBV27 with TRBJ2-5; 7 bases align to TRBD1. The trim removed 8 bases at V and 4 bases at J, leaving 7 bases unmatched. Germline V CDR1 and CDR2: MNHEY, SMNVEV (reference sequence). The CDR3 consists of 13 residues. Here the CDR3 reads CASGLTGPETQYF. The CDR3 coding sequence is TGTGCCAGCGGATTGACAGGGCCAGAGACCCAGTACTTC.